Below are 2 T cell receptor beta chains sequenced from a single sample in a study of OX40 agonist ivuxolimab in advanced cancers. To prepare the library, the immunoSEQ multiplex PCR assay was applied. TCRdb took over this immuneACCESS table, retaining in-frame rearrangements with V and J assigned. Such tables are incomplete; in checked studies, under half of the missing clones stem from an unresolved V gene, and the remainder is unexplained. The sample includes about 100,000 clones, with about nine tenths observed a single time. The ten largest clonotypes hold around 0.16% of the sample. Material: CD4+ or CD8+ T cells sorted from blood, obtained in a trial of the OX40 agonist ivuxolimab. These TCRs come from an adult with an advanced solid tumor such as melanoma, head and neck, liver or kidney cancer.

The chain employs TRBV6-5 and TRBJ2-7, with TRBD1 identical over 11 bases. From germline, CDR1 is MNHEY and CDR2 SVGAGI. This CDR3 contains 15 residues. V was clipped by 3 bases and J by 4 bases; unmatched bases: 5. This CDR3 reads CASSYTGTGGYEQYF. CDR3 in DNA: TGTGCCAGCAGTTATACCGGGACAGGGGGATACGAGCAGTACTTC.

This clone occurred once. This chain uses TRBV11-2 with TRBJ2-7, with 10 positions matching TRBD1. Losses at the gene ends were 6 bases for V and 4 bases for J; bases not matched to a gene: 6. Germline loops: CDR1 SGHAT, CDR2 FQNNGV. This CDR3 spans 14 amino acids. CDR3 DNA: TGTGCCAGCAGTCTCGGACAGGGGGTATACGAGCAGTACTTC. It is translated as CASSLGQGVYEQYF.